This TCR beta chain stems from a study of cytomegalovirus exposure and HLA in healthy donors. General observations from the study: There were 160 or so TCR beta chains listed as cytomegalovirus-associated. Later on, a genetic analysis was performed. It linked a missense variant in DCLRE1C with V- and J-gene trimming of TCR beta. Judged likely to be a sequencing artifact was a cluster of highly shared sequence variants.

PCR was performed using 60 Vbeta and 13 Jbeta primers. Assay used: immunoSEQ multiplex PCR; TCRdb lists only in-frame clones, some missing. The sample has more than 80,000 clones, approximately 86% seen once. This CDR3 contains 13 residues. V lost 0 bases, J lost 5 bases, and 8 bases lay in between. CDR1 is SGHRS and CDR2 is YFSETQ in the germline V gene. Regarding this clone: Its matching antigen is unknown.

The chain combines TRBV5-1 with TRBJ1-1; D unresolved. The receptor was derived from a man aged 25 to 40 in good health and CMV-seropositive. The sequencing sample was made of PBMCs. For the CDR3, the DNA is TGCGCCAGCAGCTTGGGGCCCGGGACTGAAGCTTTCTTT. Residues: CASSLGPGTEAFF.